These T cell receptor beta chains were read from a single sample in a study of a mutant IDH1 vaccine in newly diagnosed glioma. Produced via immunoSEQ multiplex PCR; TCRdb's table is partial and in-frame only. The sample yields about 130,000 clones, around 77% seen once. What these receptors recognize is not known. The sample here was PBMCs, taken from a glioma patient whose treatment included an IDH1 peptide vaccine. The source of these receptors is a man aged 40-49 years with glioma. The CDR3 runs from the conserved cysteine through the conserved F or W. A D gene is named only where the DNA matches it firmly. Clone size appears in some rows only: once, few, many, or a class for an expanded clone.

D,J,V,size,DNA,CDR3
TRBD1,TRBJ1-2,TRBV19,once,TGTGCCAGTAGTTCCGAGTGGCAGGGGGGAAACTATGGCTACACCTTC,CASSSEWQGGNYGYTF
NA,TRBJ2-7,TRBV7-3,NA,TGTGCCAGCAGCGCGCAAGACAGCTACGAGCAGTACTTC,CASSAQDSYEQYF
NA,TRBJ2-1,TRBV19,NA,TGTGCCAGTAGATATGCAGGCTCCTACAATGAGCAGTTCTTC,CASRYAGSYNEQFF
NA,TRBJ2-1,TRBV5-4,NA,TGTGCCAGCAGCTCGAAAGCGGTTTCCTACAATGAGCAGTTCTTC,CASSSKAVSYNEQFF
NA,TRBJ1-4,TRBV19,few,TGTGCCAGTAGTAAAGGACCAAATTCGGCAACTAATGAAAAACTGTTTTTT,CASSKGPNSATNEKLFF
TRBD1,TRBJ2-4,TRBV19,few,TGTGCCAGTAGTCTCGTTCAGGGGGCGTCCAAAAACATTCAGTACTTC,CASSLVQGASKNIQYF
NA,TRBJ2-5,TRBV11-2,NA,TGTGCCAGCAGCTTGGGGCAGGGGAGGCAAGAGACCCAGTACTTC,CASSLGQGRQETQYF
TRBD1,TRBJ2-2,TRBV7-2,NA,TGTGCCAGCAGCTCGAGGACAGGGGGTACCGGGGAGCTGTTTTTT,CASSSRTGGTGELFF
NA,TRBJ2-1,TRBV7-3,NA,TGTGCCAGCAGCTTAAGAGCTTACAATGAGCAGTTCTTC,CASSLRAYNEQFF
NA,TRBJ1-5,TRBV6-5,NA,TGTGCCAGCAGTTCCATGCGGGGGGATAGCAATCAGCCCCAGCATTTT,CASSSMRGDSNQPQHF
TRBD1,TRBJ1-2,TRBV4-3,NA,TGCGCCAGCAGCCAGAGACAGGGGGATGGCTACACCTTC,CASSQRQGDGYTF
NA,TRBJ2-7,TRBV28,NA,TGTGCCAGCAGTTGGGACACCGTGGGCTACGAGCAGTACTTC,CASSWDTVGYEQYF
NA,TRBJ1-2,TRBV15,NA,TGTGCCACCAGCAGAGAGAGGGGGGCTTATCGCTACACCTTC,CATSRERGAYRYTF
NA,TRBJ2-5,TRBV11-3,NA,TGTGCCAGCAGCTTGGGACCACTAGGGACCCAGTACTTC,CASSLGPLGTQYF
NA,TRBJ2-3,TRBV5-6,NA,TGTGCCAGCAGCTTGGGGGTGTCGGGTTCAGATACGCAGTATTTT,CASSLGVSGSDTQYF
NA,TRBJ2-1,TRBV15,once,TGTGCCACCAGCAGAGATCTAGCAGGCCCCAATGAGCAGTTCTTC,CATSRDLAGPNEQFF
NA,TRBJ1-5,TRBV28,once,TGTGCCAGCAGTTGGGGTTCAAGCAATCAGCCCCAGCATTTT,CASSWGSSNQPQHF